The clone carrying this T cell receptor beta chain was detected ten times or more. Its antigen remains unknown. This sample was taken from a study of T cells after yellow fever vaccination. Study-wide context: SMART-Seq v4 Ultra Low Input prepared libraries from low-cell fractions.

Making TCR cDNA involved 5'RACE template switching, which added UMIs and a universal primer site. One entry per CDR3 protein results from TCRdb running MiXCR on the 5' RACE reads. The table shows 50,000 to 75,000 distinct CDR3 sequences, with approximately 6.9% occurring only once. The CDR3 is made up of 13 amino acids. Per germline, CDR1 ENHRY and CDR2 SYGVKD. V gave up 3 bases and J gave up 3 bases, with 9 bases separating them. Points from the study as a whole: Abundant bulk-population clonotypes could contaminate the FACS-sorted repertoires. There was a small share of clonotypes that showed up in both the CD4 and CD8 compartments.

The TCR was taken from a man between 18 and 35 years old who received the YFV17D yellow fever vaccine. The rearrangement uses TRBV10-3 and TRBJ2-7; D is perhaps TRBD2 (5 bases). The input for sequencing was CD8+ T cells sorted from PBMCs, taken on the day of the first yellow fever vaccination. CDR3: CAISDGGVYEQYF. The CDR3 bases are TGTGCCATCAGTGACGGAGGCGTCTACGAGCAGTACTTC.